The 27 T cell receptor beta chains given below trace back to one sample, sequenced in a study of blood T cell repertoires in COVID-19. Assay used: immunoSEQ multiplex PCR; TCRdb lists only in-frame clones, some missing. The sample carries some 300,000 clones, about 90% recorded once. The material sequenced was PBMCs or T cells enriched from blood (not recorded which). These receptors were collected from a woman in her twenties or thirties who had recovered from COVID-19.

V usage is TRBV7-2 and J usage is TRBJ1-6, with 7 bases that match TRBD1. This CDR3 is built from 15 residues. Per the germline V gene, CDR1 is SGHTA and CDR2 is FQGNSA. V lost 1 base to trimming and J lost 7 bases; unmatched junction nucleotides: 4. CDR3 in amino acids: CASSLGQGPNSPLHF. The CDR3 DNA reads TGTGCCAGCAGCTTAGGACAGGGACCAAATTCACCCCTCCACTTT.

The rearrangement uses TRBV19 and TRBJ2-4, with D perhaps matching TRBD1 (5 bases). The V gene lost 8 bases and the J gene lost 2 bases, with 19 bases spanning the gap. Germline V gives CDR1 LNHDA, CDR2 SQIVND (reference sequence). This CDR3 comprises 16 residues. As DNA, the CDR3 is TGTGCCAGTGGGGTCGGGCAGGGTGCGCCCAAAAACATTCAGTACTTC. Amino acids: CASGVGQGAPKNIQYF. Full variable domain (rest looked up from reference TRBV19 and TRBJ2-4): DGGITQSPKYLFRKEGQNVTLSCEQNLNHDAMYWYRQDPGQGLRLIYYSQIVNDFQKGDIAEGYSVSREKKESFPLTVTSAQKNPTAFYLCASGVGQGAPKNIQYFGAGTRLSVL.

The CDR3 protein is CASGRGGNTEAFF. CDR3 DNA: TGCGCCAGCGGAAGAGGGGGAAACACTGAAGCTTTCTTT. The V and J genes are TRBV4-1 and TRBJ1-1; the D gene is possibly TRBD1 (6 bases). The CDR3 extends over 13 amino acids. The V gene lost 8 bases and the J gene lost 2 bases, with 12 bases spanning the gap. The germline V gene encodes CDR1 MGHRA and CDR2 YSYEKL.

The chain joins TRBV3-1 (or the pseudogene TRBV3-2) to TRBJ1-2; D remains unclear. Germline loops: CDR1 LGHDT, CDR2 YNNKEL (reference sequence). Trimming pared 4 bases from V and 4 bases from J, leaving 13 bases between. There are 14 residues in the CDR3. The CDR3 nucleotides are TGTGCCAGCAGCCCAATGACGGACTCCTATGGCTACACCTTC. Protein sequence: CASSPMTDSYGYTF.

The chain carries TRBV7-6 and TRBJ2-2, with no clear D. Deletions cut 2 bases from V and 1 base from J, with 5 bases between. The V gene's germline CDR1 is SGHVS and CDR2 FNYEAQ. This CDR3 is 14 amino acids long. This chain's CDR3 is CASSLPQNTGELFF. The CDR3 DNA sequence: TGTGCCAGCAGCTTACCCCAGAACACCGGGGAGCTGTTTTTT.

CDR3 sequence: CATSDLGASSHTDYNEQFF. CDR3 bases: TGTGCCACCAGTGATTTAGGGGCCTCGTCCCACACTGACTACAATGAGCAGTTCTTC. This rearrangement joins TRBV24-1 to TRBJ2-1; D possibly corresponds to TRBD1 (5 bases). The CDR3 runs 19 residues. Germline lookup yields CDR1 KGHDR and CDR2 SFDVKD. V was clipped by 1 base and J by 3 bases, with 21 bases between them.

In its sample, this clone was seen once. The chain recombines TRBV7-9 with TRBJ2-7; 9 bases line up with TRBD1. The CDR3 has 15 amino acids. The V and J ends lost 5 bases and 6 bases, in that order; junction bases with no gene match: 11. Germline V gene lookup returns CDR1 SEHNR and CDR2 FQNEAQ (reference sequence). The CDR3 loop is CASSQSGTGQFEQYF. The CDR3 nucleotides are TGTGCCAGCAGCCAGTCCGGGACAGGGCAATTCGAGCAGTACTTC.

The chain is built from TRBV15 and TRBJ2-1, with 10 bases that match TRBD1. Per the germline V gene, CDR1 is LNHNV and CDR2 is YYDKDF (reference sequence). J was trimmed by 4 bases and V by 1 base; bases with no gene match: 4. The CDR3 contains 16 residues. CDR3 region: CATSRGGQGLYNEQFF. For the CDR3, the DNA is TGTGCCACCAGCAGAGGGGGACAGGGGTTATACAATGAGCAGTTCTTC.

The chain joins TRBV18 to TRBJ2-7; 11 positions match TRBD1. This CDR3 has 15 amino acids. V lost 6 bases to trimming and J lost 6 bases; unmatched junction nucleotides: 10. Looked up from germline, CDR1 is KGHSH and CDR2 is LQKENI. CDR3 amino acids: CASSPGTGGGREQYF. CDR3 bases: TGTGCCAGCTCTCCAGGGACAGGGGGAGGGCGCGAGCAGTACTTC.

This rearrangement joins TRBV19 to TRBJ2-5; D might be TRBD1 (6 bases). The V gene's germline CDR1 is LNHDA and CDR2 SQIVND (reference sequence). The CDR3 is made up of 14 amino acids. V lost 4 bases, J lost 5 bases, and 14 bases lay in between. CDR3 sequence: CASSTQGSGETQYF. The CDR3 bases are TGTGCCAGTAGTACCCAGGGGTCCGGGGAGACCCAGTACTTC.

This rearrangement joins TRBV11-2 to TRBJ1-1, with TRBD1 as a possible D gene (6 bases). V was pared by 1 base and J by 12 bases, with 12 bases between. Germline assignment: CDR1 SGHAT and CDR2 FQNNGV. This CDR3 has 12 amino acids. The CDR3 DNA reads as TGTGCCAGCAGCTTAGGACAGGCGAGCACTTTCTTT. This codes for CASSLGQASTFF. The complete variable domain, with remaining parts taken from reference TRBV11-2 and TRBJ1-1, reads EAGVAQSPRYKIIEKRQSVAFWCNPISGHATLYWYQQILGQGPKLLIQFQNNGVVDDSQLPKDRFSAERLKGVDSTLKIQPAKLEDSAVYLCASSLGQASTFFGQGTRLTVV.

This chain links TRBV3-1 (or the pseudogene TRBV3-2) with TRBJ2-3; 13 bases map to TRBD2. The CDR3 loop spans 18 amino acids. The germline V gene encodes CDR1 LGHDT and CDR2 YNNKEL (reference sequence). Germline trimming cut 1 base from V and 2 bases from J; bases unmatched to any gene: 6. The CDR3 here is CASSQALAGGPFTDTQYF. Written as DNA, the CDR3 is TGTGCCAGCAGCCAAGCACTAGCGGGGGGGCCGTTCACAGATACGCAGTATTTT.

This chain connects TRBV6-5 to TRBJ2-1; possibly TRBD1 for D (6 bases). This CDR3 region has 14 residues. Germline V gives CDR1 MNHEY, CDR2 SVGAGI. V was shortened by 1 base and J by 7 bases, with 11 bases between the two germline ends. The CDR3 coding sequence is TGTGCCAGCAGTTACTATCCAGGGGAAAATGAGCAGTTCTTC. Protein product: CASSYYPGENEQFF.

The J gene is TRBJ2-1, the V gene TRBV27, with 7 nucleotides matching TRBD2. CDR3 length: 14 residues. Germline trimming cut 3 bases from V and 7 bases from J; bases unmatched to any gene: 6. Germline CDR1 is MNHEY and CDR2 is SMNVEV (reference sequence). The DNA for the CDR3 is TGTGCCAGCAGTTTGGAGCGGGGTTGGAATGAGCAGTTCTTC. Translating gives CASSLERGWNEQFF.

This clone was recorded a few times. The rearrangement joins TRBV5-6 to TRBJ1-2; no firm D call. Germline CDR1 reads SGHDT; CDR2 reads YYEEEE. This CDR3 spans 14 amino acids. The V gene lost 4 bases and the J gene lost 7 bases, with 17 bases spanning the gap. The CDR3 DNA sequence: TGTGCCAGCAGCCGGGAGGTCGGACTTAGTGGCTACACCTTC. Protein sequence: CASSREVGLSGYTF. Together with reference TRBV5-6 and TRBJ1-2, the CDR3 gives the full variable domain: DAGVTQSPTHLIKTRGQQVTLRCSPKSGHDTVSWYQQALGQGPQFIFQYYEEEERQRGNFPDRFSGHQFPNYSSELNVNALLLGDSALYLCASSREVGLSGYTFGSGTRLTVV.

The chain is built from TRBV27 and TRBJ2-7; D may be TRBD2 (5 bases). The V gene lost 0 bases and the J gene lost 3 bases, with 9 bases spanning the gap. This CDR3 is built from 14 residues. In germline, CDR1 is MNHEY, CDR2 SMNVEV (reference sequence). CDR3 coding DNA: TGTGCCAGCAGTTTATCCGGGGATCACTACGAGCAGTACTTC. It specifies CASSLSGDHYEQYF.

The chain couples TRBV5-1 to TRBJ2-5, with TRBD1 as a possible D gene (5 bases). V was trimmed by 4 bases and J by 1 base, leaving 14 bases between them. Germline V gene sequence: CDR1 SGHRS, CDR2 YFSETQ. The CDR3 length is 15 residues. The chain's CDR3 is CASSLQGSFQETQYF. DNA of the CDR3: TGCGCCAGCAGCCTGCAGGGCAGTTTCCAAGAGACCCAGTACTTC.

Only a few counts were recorded for this clone. The chain couples TRBV28 to TRBJ1-1; 7 bases are shared with TRBD1. CDR3 size: 15 residues. Germline V gene lookup returns CDR1 MDHEN and CDR2 SYDVKM. V was pared by 5 bases and J by 4 bases, with 10 bases of the junction left unmatched. The CDR3 loop is CASSLRQGSGTEAFF. The CDR3 nucleotides read TGTGCCAGCAGTCTAAGACAGGGATCTGGCACTGAAGCTTTCTTT.

This sequence joins TRBV7-6 and TRBJ1-1; D possibly corresponds to TRBD1 (5 bases). CDR1 is SGHVS and CDR2 is FNYEAQ in the germline V gene. The CDR3 totals 15 residues. V was clipped by 5 bases and J by 7 bases, with 20 bases between them. CDR3 DNA: TGTGCCAGCAGCCCCTTTGCCGGCAGGGATAATGAAGCTTTCTTT. This codes for CASSPFAGRDNEAFF.

A word on this clone: At the DNA level, this CDR3 is encoded by other sequences in the same sample as well. The V call is TRBV30, the J call TRBJ1-3; tentative D call: TRBD1 (6 bases). The germline CDR1 and CDR2 sequences are GTSNPN and SVGIG (reference sequence). V lost 3 bases to trimming and J lost 2 bases, with 11 bases between them. This CDR3 is 14 amino acids long. The CDR3 DNA reads TGTGCCTGGAGCGAAGGGGGAACTGGAAACACCATATATTTT. It specifies CAWSEGGTGNTIYF. Using reference TRBV30 and TRBJ1-3 for the parts outside the CDR3, the full variable domain is SQTIHQWPATLVQPVGSPLSLECTVEGTSNPNLYWYRQAAGRGLQLLFYSVGIGQISSEVPQNLSASRPQDRQFILSSKKLLLSDSGFYLCAWSEGGTGNTIYFGEGSWLTVV.

V usage is TRBV28 and J usage is TRBJ2-1; 9 bases line up with TRBD1. This CDR3 is 16 amino acids long. CDR1 and CDR2 from the germline V gene are MDHEN and SYDVKM. The ends lost 5 bases at V and 6 bases at J; junction bases unmatched: 11. CDR3 sequence (DNA): TGTGCCAGCAGTCTCCTCCCCGGGACAGGGCCCAATGAGCAGTTCTTC. Amino acids: CASSLLPGTGPNEQFF.

This chain uses TRBV6-1 with TRBJ1-4, with a possible D match to TRBD1 (6 bases). CDR1 MNHNS and CDR2 SASEGT come from the germline V gene. The length of the CDR3 is 16 residues. The V and J ends lost 4 bases and 5 bases respectively, with 17 bases between them. DNA for the CDR3: TGTGCCAGCAGTGGTCTTAGCAGGGGATTGAATGAAAAACTGTTTTTT. Amino acid sequence: CASSGLSRGLNEKLFF.

The V call is TRBV24-1, the J call TRBJ2-2; TRBD2 agrees at 14 bases. Germline V gene lookup returns CDR1 KGHDR and CDR2 SFDVKD. V was clipped by 6 bases and J by 4 bases; unmatched bases: 9. The CDR3 length is 18 residues. CDR3: CATSTSTSGGAGTGELFF. CDR3 bases: TGTGCCACCAGTACCTCGACTAGCGGGGGGGCAGGCACCGGGGAGCTGTTTTTT.

This chain connects TRBV28 to TRBJ1-6; D gene ambiguous. V lost 1 base to trimming and J lost 0 bases, with 7 bases between them. CDR1 is MDHEN and CDR2 is SYDVKM in the germline V gene. The CDR3 is 16 amino acids. This CDR3 reads CASSLFGSSYNSPLHF. CDR3 coding DNA: TGTGCCAGCAGTTTATTCGGTAGCTCCTATAATTCACCCCTCCACTTT.

Note on this clone: The same CDR3 is also encoded by other DNA sequences in this sample. This rearrangement joins TRBV5-4 to TRBJ2-7, with 11 nucleotides matching TRBD1. The trim removed 0 bases at V and 3 bases at J, leaving 2 bases unmatched. CDR1 is SGHNT and CDR2 is YYREEE in the germline V gene (reference sequence). The CDR3 extends over 15 amino acids. Here the CDR3 reads CASSLAGTGGYEQYF. DNA of the CDR3: TGTGCCAGCAGCTTGGCTGGGACAGGGGGCTACGAGCAGTACTTC.

The chain uses TRBV7-2 and TRBJ1-4; 11 nucleotides line up with TRBD1. This CDR3 comprises 15 residues. The germline CDR1 and CDR2 sequences are SGHTA and FQGNSA. The junction had 6 bases not matched to a gene; V was cut back by 4 bases and J by 8 bases. The CDR3 DNA sequence: TGTGCCAGCAGCTCACCGGGACAGGGGGACGAAAAACTGTTTTTT. Translation: CASSSPGQGDEKLFF. The whole variable domain, remainder taken from reference TRBV7-2 and TRBJ1-4, is GAGVSQSPSNKVTEKGKDVELRCDPISGHTALYWYRQSLGQGLEFLIYFQGNSAPDKSGLPSDRFSAERTGGSVSTLTIQRTQQEDSAVYLCASSSPGQGDEKLFFGSGTQLSVL.

The J gene is TRBJ2-2, the V gene TRBV6-5; D is undetermined. Trimming shortened V by 5 bases and J by 0 bases, and 10 bases separated the two germline ends. Germline-derived CDR1 and CDR2 are MNHEY and SVGAGI. This CDR3 is 15 amino acids long. The CDR3 reads CASSPSQSNTGELFF. The CDR3, as DNA: TGTGCCAGCAGTCCCTCACAGTCGAACACCGGGGAGCTGTTTTTT.